Presented here are 20 T cell receptor beta chains from one specimen sequenced in a study of cytotoxic CD8 clonotypes in ibrutinib-treated CLL. Here immunoSEQ multiplex PCR was the method, and the copy in TCRdb shows in-frame clones only, minus some. This table has some 50,000 clones, roughly three fifths appearing once. Sequencing was performed on PBMCs, taken after 24 months of ibrutinib treatment. Receptors originate from a human donor with chronic lymphocytic leukemia.

This clone was seen a handful of times. The junction differs from germline at one of its ends, possibly a read error. The chain couples TRBV7-7 to TRBJ2-3; TRBD2 aligns across 14 bases. CDR1 and CDR2 (germline): SSHAT, FNYEAQ (reference sequence). This CDR3 comprises 16 residues. CDR3 residues: CASSPGLAGAGDTQYF. As DNA, the CDR3 is TGTGCTAGCAGCCCGGGACTAGCGGGGGCGGGAGATACGCAGTATTTT.

This clone has only a few counts. The rearrangement uses TRBV6-1 and TRBJ2-2, with D perhaps matching TRBD2 (5 bases). Germline CDR1 reads MNHNS; CDR2 reads SASEGT. The length of the CDR3 is 12 residues. V lost 8 bases and J lost 5, with 9 bases in between. CDR3 DNA: TGTGCCAGCGGTAGGACTACCGGGGAGCTGTTTTTT. As protein: CASGRTTGELFF.

This chain uses TRBV5-1 with TRBJ2-7; either TRBD1 or TRBD2 may fit D (6 bases each). The germline V and J ends were trimmed by 8 bases and 5 bases, with 17 bases remaining between them. There are 13 residues in the CDR3. Germline CDR1 reads SGHRS; CDR2 reads YFSETQ. DNA of the CDR3: TGCGCCAGTACCAGACAGGAGGGCGACGAGCAGTACTTC. Encoded protein: CASTRQEGDEQYF.

This clone occurred many times. This chain connects TRBV11-2 to TRBJ2-7; D gene uncertain. The CDR3 loop spans 13 amino acids. Germline CDR1 and CDR2: SGHAT and FQNNGV. Trimming pared 5 bases from V and 1 base from J, leaving 9 bases between. The chain's CDR3 is CASSEAASYEQYF. CDR3 nucleotide sequence: TGTGCCAGCAGCGAGGCAGCATCCTACGAGCAGTACTTC.

This chain uses TRBV5-5 with TRBJ2-3; TRBD1 aligns across 9 bases. The germline V gene encodes CDR1 SGHKS and CDR2 YYEKEE (reference sequence). The V and J ends lost 1 base and 1 base, in that order; junction bases with no gene match: 1. The CDR3 is 15 residues long. The CDR3 region has the DNA TGTGCCAGCAGCTTGAGGGACAGGGGCACAGATACGCAGTATTTT. Its protein is CASSLRDRGTDTQYF.

This sequence joins TRBV6-5 and TRBJ1-2; the match to TRBD1 covers 9 bases. CDR1 is MNHEY, CDR2 SVGAGI, per germline. V lost 4 bases and J lost 4; bases outside the gene matches: 7. This CDR3 is 15 amino acids long. CDR3 region: CASSSRWTGAYGYTF. The CDR3, as DNA: TGTGCCAGCAGTTCCCGTTGGACAGGGGCCTATGGCTACACCTTC.

The sample holds a few counts of this clone. The chain couples TRBV4-2 to TRBJ2-3; D may be TRBD1 (5 bases). The germline CDR1 and CDR2 sequences are LGHNA and YNFKEQ. V dropped 1 base and J dropped 3 bases, with 14 bases sitting between them. This CDR3 has 16 residues. The CDR3 DNA is TGTGCCAGCAGCCAAGCCAGGGCCTCCGGGACAGATACGCAGTATTTT. Protein product: CASSQARASGTDTQYF.

The rearrangement uses TRBV14 and TRBJ2-3; 8 bases fit TRBD1. J gave up 8 bases and V 1 base, and 2 bases lay outside the gene matches. CDR3 length equals 13 residues. Germline V CDR1 and CDR2: SGHDN, FVKESK. CDR3 sequence (DNA): TGTGCCAGCAGCCAAGGACAGGGGTTTACGCAGTATTTT. This sequence encodes CASSQGQGFTQYF.

In its sample, this clone was seen a few times. The chain recombines TRBV6-5 with TRBJ1-1; TRBD1 might be the D (6 bases). Looked up from germline, CDR1 is MNHEY and CDR2 is SVGAGI. This CDR3 is 14 amino acids long. Deletions cut 2 bases from V and 2 bases from J, with 9 bases between. The CDR3 is CASSYKGGNTEAFF. DNA for the CDR3: TGTGCCAGCAGTTACAAGGGGGGAAACACTGAAGCTTTCTTT.

This chain joins TRBV5-1 and TRBJ2-3; 9 bases agree with TRBD1. In germline, CDR1 is SGHRS, CDR2 YFSETQ. The CDR3 runs to 16 residues. V gave up 2 bases and J gave up 2 bases; unmatched junction bases: 6. CDR3 residues: CASSFRDRVNTDTQYF. CDR3 DNA: TGCGCCAGCAGCTTCCGGGACAGGGTAAACACAGATACGCAGTATTTT.

This chain links TRBV9 with TRBJ1-2, with D perhaps TRBD1 (5 bases). In germline, CDR1 is SGDLS, CDR2 YYNGEE. The CDR3 loop spans 17 amino acids. The V end lost 1 base, the J end lost 4 bases, and 20 bases lay between the germline ends. CDR3 sequence reads: CASSVPGVPNGGYGYTF. The CDR3 DNA reads as TGTGCCAGCAGCGTACCCGGTGTGCCTAATGGGGGCTATGGCTACACCTTC.

In DNA, the CDR3 is TGCGCCAGCAGCATAAGCGGGGGGGTCTACAATGAGCAGTTCTTC. The encoded protein is CASSISGGVYNEQFF. V and J are TRBV5-1 and TRBJ2-1; 10 nucleotides match TRBD2. Looked up from germline, CDR1 is SGHRS and CDR2 is YFSETQ. The CDR3 has 15 residues. Unmatched junction bases numbered 4, after V lost 4 bases and J lost 3 bases.

V is TRBV2 and J is TRBJ1-6; the D gene is possibly TRBD1 (5 bases). The CDR3 covers 18 residues. Per germline, CDR1 SNHLY and CDR2 FYNNEI. Between the trimmed V and J ends, which lost 1 base and 9 bases, there was a span of 22 bases. The CDR3 spells CASSEGLGSIVRGSPLHF. The CDR3 coding sequence is TGTGCCAGCAGTGAAGGGTTGGGGTCAATAGTAAGGGGTTCACCCCTCCACTTT.

The chain has TRBV9 and TRBJ1-4; D possibly corresponds to TRBD1 (5 bases). Germline values: CDR1 SGDLS, CDR2 YYNGEE. Trimming removed 4 bases from V and 7 bases from J, with 17 bases in between. The CDR3 covers 15 residues. DNA of the CDR3: TGTGCCAGCAGCTCCCAACCTGGGGGTAGTGAAAAACTGTTTTTT. Its translation: CASSSQPGGSEKLFF.

This CDR3 reads CSVARLGSDTQYF. The CDR3 DNA reads as TGCAGCGTTGCCCGGCTAGGATCGGATACGCAGTATTTT. The genes are TRBV29-1 and TRBJ2-3; no reliable D call. The CDR3 extends over 13 amino acids. Trimming took off 4 bases at V and 6 bases at J, with 14 bases between the two ends. Per germline, CDR1 SQVTM and CDR2 ANQGSEA.

The V gene is TRBV5-4, the J gene TRBJ2-7; 8 nucleotides match TRBD1. Germline CDR1 reads SGHNT; CDR2 reads YYREEE (reference sequence). V trimming: 2 bases; J trimming: 7 bases; junction bases outside the gene matches: 8. The CDR3 has 14 amino acids. CDR3 loop: CASSFSRGQGEQYF. The CDR3 DNA reads TGTGCCAGCAGCTTTTCCAGGGGGCAAGGGGAGCAGTACTTC. The full variable domain, its missing parts supplied by reference TRBV5-4 and TRBJ2-7, is ETGVTQSPTHLIKTRGQQVTLRCSSQSGHNTVSWYQQALGQGPQFIFQYYREEENGRGNFPPRFSGLQFPNYSSELNVNALELDDSALYLCASSFSRGQGEQYFGPGTRLTVT.

V usage is TRBV11-2 and J usage is TRBJ2-1, with D perhaps being TRBD1 or TRBD2 (5 bases each). V was cut by 4 bases and J by 5 bases, with 21 bases left in between. CDR1 is SGHAT, CDR2 FQNNGV, per germline. The CDR3 loop spans 17 amino acids. This CDR3 is CASSSYPYRDGHNEQFF. CDR3 bases: TGTGCCAGCAGCTCGTACCCATACCGGGACGGGCACAATGAGCAGTTCTTC.

The chain couples TRBV29-1 to TRBJ1-3; D possibly corresponds to TRBD1 (5 bases). The CDR3 consists of 12 residues. The V gene's germline CDR1 is SQVTM and CDR2 ANQGSEA. With 6 bases removed from V and 4 bases from J, the gap between germline ends came to 10 bases. CDR3 bases: TGCAGCGTAGGGACTGACGGAAACACCATATATTTT. It is translated as CSVGTDGNTIYF.

The chain is built from TRBV18 and TRBJ1-3, with D unclear. This CDR3 region has 14 residues. Germline CDR1 reads KGHSH; CDR2 reads LQKENI. Trimming pared 2 bases from V and 0 bases from J, leaving 5 bases between. This CDR3 reads CASSPNSSGNTIYF. The DNA of the CDR3 is TGTGCCAGCTCACCAAACAGCTCTGGAAACACCATATATTTT.

J is TRBJ1-6 and V is TRBV6-5, with unresolved D. The CDR3 loop spans 14 amino acids. Germline CDR1 MNHEY, CDR2 SVGAGI. Trimming pared 2 bases from V and 14 bases from J, leaving 16 bases between. The DNA of the CDR3 is TGTGCCAGCAGTTACAGCTCCCTTGAATTCACCCTCCACTTT. Translating it yields CASSYSSLEFTLHF.